Reported below is one T cell receptor (beta chain). The target antigen is unknown. TCRdb keeps only in-frame clones here, not all; method: immunoSEQ multiplex PCR. The sample includes 150,000 or so clones, approximately 89% of them seen just once. The sample comes from a study of T cell responses to AZD1222 COVID-19 vaccine. Study outcomes and limitations: Increased Spike-specific TCR breadth and depth were observed after two AZD1222 doses. Regions 160-218 and 743-854 dominated among vaccine-associated CD4 TCRs spanning spike.

Looked up from germline, CDR1 is ENHRY and CDR2 is SYGVKD. Trimming left V 5 bases short and J 5 bases short, with 13 bases between. CDR3 length equals 14 residues. The clonotype originates from an adult in good health. This sequence joins TRBV10-3 and TRBJ1-5; no firm D call. Source: peripheral blood, taken on day 0 of AZD1222 vaccination. The CDR3 coding sequence is TGTGCCATCAGTCTTCAGGAAACTGATCAGCCCCAGCATTTT. Its protein product is CAISLQETDQPQHF.